This TCR beta chain was profiled in a study of shared clonotypes between healthy human individuals (dated by TCRdb to the early 2020s). Regarding the research as a whole: A few men and a couple of women, aged 18 to 49 years, made up the cohort. To estimate repertoire size and how much clonotype sharing occurs between individuals, the study deeply sequenced the blood TCR repertoires of five healthy adults. For each donor, CD4 naive and CD4 memory were each given three plates, CD8 naive was given two plates, and CD8 memory was given one plate. To increase sequencing depth and limit assay-specific biases, TCR repertoire library preparation and sequencing were carried out by different laboratories using diverse techniques. Each donor's leukapheresis produced roughly between roughly 0.85 and 10 billion PBMCs. Points the paper makes about the study in general: Only blood was sampled, and tissue TCR repertoires likely differ from those in blood. Compared with non-shared clonotypes, the clonotypes found in all four sorted-subset donors had higher generation probabilities. Pairwise subsampling led to the expectation that sequencing depth would affect the degree of clonotype sharing among donors. Estimated clonotype richness was generally larger for naive than for memory subsets. Across a handful of donors, roughly 5% of naive CD4, roughly 3.8% of naive CD8, 2% to 2.5% of memory CD4, and 0.4% of memory CD8 clonotypes were shared. Even with the large sequencing depth, rarefaction of the sorted-subset datasets indicated that sequencing was incomplete. The genetic and exposure-history diversity represented was limited by the small number of donors.

Using the deep immunoSEQ assay, multiplex PCR amplified TCR CDR3 regions from genomic DNA. For each cell subset, the extracted genomic DNA was distributed evenly across all wells of several immunoSEQ 96-well plates, and each plate served as one replicate. Each replicate PCR for sorted subsets received about 200 ng genomic DNA, equal to roughly 30,000 T cell genomes. Purified libraries were measured with a Qubit 3.0 fluorometer, size-checked on a Bioanalyzer 2100, and measured again with the KAPA Library Quantification kit. Every immunoSEQ 96-well plate was sequenced on a dedicated single-read 150-cycle Illumina NextSeq 550 flow cell. For the original study's pipeline: Because the immunoSEQ output held only junctional sequences and lacked quality scores, the filtering could not match the filtering applied to full-length reads. Sequences were annotated with PyIR, a Python wrapper for IgBLAST v1.9, using IMGT germline references to assign V/J genes and CDR3. Reads were removed for weak V/J assignments (E-value above 1e-6), missing CDR3, stop codons, out-of-frame junctions, or ambiguous translated residues. V3J clonotypes were defined by identical inferred V gene, J gene, and CDR3 amino acid sequence. To compute the percentage overlap between repertoires, the number of shared unique clonotypes was divided by the size of the smaller repertoire. Richness of each repertoire was evaluated using RTK rarefaction, the Chao1 estimator, and Recon v2.1 estimates of unobserved clonotypes. For all TCRbeta clonotypes obtained by the gDNA method from a few donors, generation probabilities were computed with OLGA. TCRdb provides this immuneACCESS table in a form limited to in-frame rearrangements. Some clones are lacking; in checked studies, under half of them reflect an unresolved V gene, and why the rest are absent is not known. That table gives V, J and clone size, and the DNA gave D and trimming. In all, the sample holds some 2,000,000 clones, and around 95% of those were seen once. 0.1% to 0.15% of the sample goes to the ten largest clones.

Reading from cysteine to phenylalanine, the CDR3 counts 15 amino acids. The retained sequence is limited to the CDR3, 45 bases, with the frame set at the first base. Relative to germline, V is missing 3 bases and J is missing 6 bases, with 3 bases of the junction outside any gene match. CDR1 ENHRY and CDR2 SYGVKD were looked up in the germline V gene. Note on this clone: What this receptor recognizes is not known. It has no much larger one-base neighbor in the sample; base qualities were not kept.

The donors were healthy, HIV-negative adults with no recently reported acute infections or vaccinations. All donors were Caucasian adults living in Nashville, Tennessee, USA. CD4+ T cells were enriched by magnetic negative selection; naive cells were then positively selected on CD45RA, and the negative fraction formed the memory subset. Blood was obtained by leukapheresis, after which PBMCs were separated by Ficoll-Histopaque density gradient centrifugation and cryopreserved in liquid nitrogen vapor phase. Analytical flow cytometry was used to check the purity and quantity of every magnetically sorted T cell population. Each sorted fraction had its genomic DNA isolated and then quantified by UV absorbance on a Nanodrop 2000c.

The sequencing input was naive CD4+ T cells sorted from blood. The intended sense of this specimen's cell subset or site label: CD45RA+ positively selected. This receptor chain uses TRBV10-3 and TRBJ2-1; 12 bases in the middle match TRBD1. This receptor was identified in a man in his late teens or twenties in good health. The nucleotide sequence is given as TGTGCCATCAGTGACTGGGACAGGGGGCTCAATGAGCAGTTCTTC. It encodes CAISDWDRGLNEQFF.